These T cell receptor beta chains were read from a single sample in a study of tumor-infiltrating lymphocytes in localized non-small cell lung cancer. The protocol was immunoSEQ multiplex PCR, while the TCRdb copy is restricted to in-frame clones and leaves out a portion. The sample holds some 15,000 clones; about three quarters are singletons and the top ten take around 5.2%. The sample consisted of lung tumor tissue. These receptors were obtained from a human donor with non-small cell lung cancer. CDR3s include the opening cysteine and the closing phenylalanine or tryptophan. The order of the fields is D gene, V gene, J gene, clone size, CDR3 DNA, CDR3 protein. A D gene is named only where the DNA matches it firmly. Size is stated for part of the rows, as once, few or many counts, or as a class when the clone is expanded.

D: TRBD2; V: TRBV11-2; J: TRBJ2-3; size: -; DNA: TGTGCCAGCAGCTACGGACTAGGAATCGGGGAGGATACGCAGTATTTT; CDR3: CASSYGLGIGEDTQYF
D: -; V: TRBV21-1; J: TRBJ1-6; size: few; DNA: TGTGCCAGCAGCCCCAGCCGACAGCCTAATAATAATTCACCCCTCCACTTT; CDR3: CASSPSRQPNNNSPLHF
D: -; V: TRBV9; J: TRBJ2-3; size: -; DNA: TGTGCCAGCAGCGGGTTCAGGTCAGGGGGAGGGTCAAATACGCAGTATTTT; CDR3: CASSGFRSGGGSNTQYF
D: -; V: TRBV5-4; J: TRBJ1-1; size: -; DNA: TGTGCCAGCAGCCGTGTTTGGAACACTGAAGCTTTCTTT; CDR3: CASSRVWNTEAFF
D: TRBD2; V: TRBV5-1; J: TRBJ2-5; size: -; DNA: TGCGCCAGCAGCTACCATGCGGGGGGAGAGATGACCCAGTACTTC; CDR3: CASSYHAGGEMTQYF
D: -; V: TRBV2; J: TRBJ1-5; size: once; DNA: TGTGCCAGCAACCCCGACAGATACAATCAGCCCCAGCATTTT; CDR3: CASNPDRYNQPQHF
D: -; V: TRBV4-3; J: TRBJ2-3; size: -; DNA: TGCGCCAGCAGCCAAGATCCTTGGGCGACCACAGATACGCAGTATTTT; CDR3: CASSQDPWATTDTQYF
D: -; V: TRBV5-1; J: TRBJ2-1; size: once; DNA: TGCGCCAGCAGCATCACAGGTGCCAATGAGCAGTTCTTC; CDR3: CASSITGANEQFF
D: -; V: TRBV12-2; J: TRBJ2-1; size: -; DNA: TGTGCAAGTCCCATTCAGAGATCTTACAATGAGCAGTTCTTC; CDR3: CASPIQRSYNEQFF
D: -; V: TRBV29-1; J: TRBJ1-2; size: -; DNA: TGCAGCGTGGTCCTACAGGGTATCGTCGGTGGCTACACCTTC; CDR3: CSVVLQGIVGGYTF
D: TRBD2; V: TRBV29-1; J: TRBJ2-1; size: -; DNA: TGCAGCGTCCGACCCCTTCTAGCGGGAGGGACGAGCACCTACAATGAGCAGTTCTTC; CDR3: CSVRPLLAGGTSTYNEQFF
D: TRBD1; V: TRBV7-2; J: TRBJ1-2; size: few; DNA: TGTGCCAGCAGCTGGGACAGGGGTTATGGCTACACCTTC; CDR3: CASSWDRGYGYTF
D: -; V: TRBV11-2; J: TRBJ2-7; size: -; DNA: TGTGCCAGCAGCTTCCTCCGAGACGGAGGCGTCCACTTC; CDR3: CASSFLRDGGVHF
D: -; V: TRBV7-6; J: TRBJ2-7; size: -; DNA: TGTGCCAGCAGCTTTCTTACCCCCTCCTACGAGCAGTACTTC; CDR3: CASSFLTPSYEQYF
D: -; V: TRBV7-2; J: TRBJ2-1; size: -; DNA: TGTGCCAGCAGCTTAGTCCCGCCCAATGAGCAGTTCTTC; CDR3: CASSLVPPNEQFF
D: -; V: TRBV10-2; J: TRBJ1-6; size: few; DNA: TGCGCCAGCAGCGCGAGCAGGATCGGTTCACCCCTCCACTTT; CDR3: CASSASRIGSPLHF
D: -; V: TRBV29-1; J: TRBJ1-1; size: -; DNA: TGCAGCGTTGGAAGCACAAACTACGCTGAAGCTTTCTTT; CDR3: CSVGSTNYAEAFF
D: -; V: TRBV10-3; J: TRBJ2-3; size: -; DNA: TGTGCCATCATGTCCACCAGCACAGATACGCAGTATTTT; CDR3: CAIMSTSTDTQYF
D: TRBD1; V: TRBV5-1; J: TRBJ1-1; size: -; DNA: TGCGCCAGCAGCCGAGGGACAGTGAACACTGAAGCTTTCTTT; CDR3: CASSRGTVNTEAFF
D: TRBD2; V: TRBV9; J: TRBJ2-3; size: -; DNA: TGTGCCAGCAGCGGACTCGGGGGGGGCGCAGATACGCAGTATTTT; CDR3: CASSGLGGGADTQYF
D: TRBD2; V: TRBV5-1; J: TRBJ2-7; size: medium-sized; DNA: TGCGCCAGCAGCTCGAAGACTAGCGGGATCTCTTACGAGCAGTACTTC; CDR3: CASSSKTSGISYEQYF
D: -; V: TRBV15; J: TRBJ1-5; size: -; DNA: TGTGCCACCAGCAGACCGAAACAGGGCTCTTCCAATCAGCCCCAGCATTTT; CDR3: CATSRPKQGSSNQPQHF
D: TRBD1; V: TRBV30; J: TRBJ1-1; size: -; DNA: TGTGCCGGCCTTCCGGACAGGGGAAATGAAGCTTTCTTT; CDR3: CAGLPDRGNEAFF
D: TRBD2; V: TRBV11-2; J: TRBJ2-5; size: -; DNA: TGTGCCAGTAGACTAGCGGGGGGGAAAGAGACCCAGTACTTC; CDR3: CASRLAGGKETQYF
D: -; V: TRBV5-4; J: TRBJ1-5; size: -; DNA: TGTGCCCCCCCCCTAGCGGGAGATCAGCCCCAGCATTTT; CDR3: CAPPLAGDQPQHF
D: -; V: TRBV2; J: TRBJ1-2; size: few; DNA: TGTGCCAGCTCCAGAGGGGATGGCTACACCTTC; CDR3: CASSRGDGYTF
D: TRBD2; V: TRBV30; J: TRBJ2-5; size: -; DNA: TGTGCCTGGAGTGCAGGACTAGCGGGAGGAGGCCAAGAGACCCAGTACTTC; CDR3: CAWSAGLAGGGQETQYF
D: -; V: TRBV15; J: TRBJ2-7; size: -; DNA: TGTGCCACCAGGGCCCTAGGGGGTCGGGGAGGAAACTACGAGCAGTACTTC; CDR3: CATRALGGRGGNYEQYF
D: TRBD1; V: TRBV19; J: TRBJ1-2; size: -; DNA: TGTGCCAGTAGCCTCGGGGGGACAGAGAGCTATGGCTACACCTTC; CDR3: CASSLGGTESYGYTF